One sample yielded the 21 T cell receptor beta chains listed below, sequenced in a study of cytomegalovirus exposure and HLA in healthy donors (TCRdb year 2017). The method behind the library was the immunoSEQ multiplex PCR assay. Not all clones reach the TCRdb copy of this immuneACCESS table, which keeps in-frame sequences only. Checked studies attribute under half of the gap to unresolved V genes and leave the rest unexplained. This sample gives some 170,000 clones in total; approximately 89% of them show up just once. Just over 4% of the sample comes from the top ten. The sequencing input was PBMCs. The source of these receptors is a man between 18 and 35 years old in good health and CMV-seropositive.

The genes are TRBV29-1 and TRBJ1-1; a weak D match, TRBD1 (5 bases). This CDR3 comprises 13 residues. Germline CDR1 is SQVTM and CDR2 is ANQGSEA. The CDR3 is CRKSRAMNTEAFF. The CDR3 DNA is TGCAGAAAATCCAGGGCAATGAACACTGAAGCTTTCTTT.

This sequence joins TRBV5-1 and TRBJ2-1, with 7 bases aligning to TRBD2. The J segment lost 4 bases and the V segment lost 2 bases, leaving 3 bases of the junction unmatched. Germline-derived CDR1 and CDR2 are SGHRS and YFSETQ. The CDR3 runs to 14 residues. This CDR3 is CASSFPSGYNEQFF. The CDR3 bases are TGCGCCAGCAGCTTCCCTAGCGGATACAATGAGCAGTTCTTC.

J is TRBJ2-7 and V is TRBV10-1; D remains unclear. Germline assignment: CDR1 WNHNN and CDR2 SYGVQD (reference sequence). The CDR3 is 11 residues long. V gave up 3 bases and J gave up 3 bases, with 3 bases separating them. For the CDR3, the DNA is TGCGCCAGCAGTGACAGCTACGAGCAGTACTTC. It specifies CASSDSYEQYF.

Concerning this clone itself: The germline gene is not matched at one end of the junction; a read error may be the cause. The J gene is TRBJ1-5, the V gene TRBV2; 9 bases are shared with TRBD1. The germline gives CDR1 SNHLY, CDR2 FYNNEI. This CDR3 has 12 amino acids. CDR3: CTSRDREQPQHF. CDR3 in DNA: TGTACCAGCAGGGACAGGGAACAGCCCCAGCATTTT.

The chain couples TRBV5-1 to TRBJ1-2; TRBD1 might be the D (5 bases). CDR1 is SGHRS, CDR2 YFSETQ, per germline. The CDR3 length is 15 residues. V was trimmed by 3 bases and J by 4 bases, leaving 16 bases between them. CDR3 nucleotide sequence: TGCGCCAGCAGCTCTCAAGGGGCCGCCCTCTATGGCTACACCTTC. It codes for CASSSQGAALYGYTF.

This sequence joins TRBV25-1 and TRBJ1-4, with a possible D match to TRBD1 (5 bases). V lost 4 bases, J lost 8 bases, and 20 bases lay in between. The V gene's germline CDR1 is MGHDK and CDR2 SYGVNS. The CDR3 length is 16 residues. The CDR3 bases are TGTGCCAGCAGTGGGGGACCGGGACTTAAGACCGAAAAACTGTTTTTT. Translated: CASSGGPGLKTEKLFF.

The chain is built from TRBV11-2 and TRBJ2-5, with 13 positions matching TRBD2. The ends lost 0 bases at V and 5 bases at J; junction bases unmatched: 3. Germline values: CDR1 SGHAT, CDR2 FQNNGV. The CDR3 runs to 16 residues. The CDR3 coding sequence is TGTGCCAGCAGCTTAGAGACTAGCGGGAGGTGGGAGACCCAGTACTTC. Its translation: CASSLETSGRWETQYF.

This clone appeared once. The chain employs TRBV5-1 and TRBJ2-1; a possible D gene is TRBD2 (6 bases). This CDR3 has 16 amino acids. V lost 4 bases and J lost 0, with 14 bases in between. CDR1 and CDR2 from the germline V gene are SGHRS and YFSETQ. The CDR3 here is CASSVRDSSSYNEQFF. The CDR3 region has the DNA TGCGCCAGCAGCGTACGGGACTCGAGCTCCTACAATGAGCAGTTCTTC.

The chain uses TRBV4-1 and TRBJ2-7; 10 bases match TRBD2. After removal of 3 bases from V and 3 bases from J, the junction contained 11 bases not matched to a gene. The CDR3 runs 17 residues. Per germline, CDR1 MGHRA and CDR2 YSYEKL. The CDR3 nucleotides read TGCGCCAGCAGCCAGGCCGTGACTAGCGGGTATGTCTACGAGCAGTACTTC. This gives the protein CASSQAVTSGYVYEQYF.

The rearrangement uses TRBV2 and TRBJ2-1; the match to TRBD2 covers 9 bases. This CDR3 is built from 14 residues. After removal of 10 bases from V and 2 bases from J, the junction contained 6 bases not matched to a gene. The germline CDR1 and CDR2 sequences are SNHLY and FYNNEI. The CDR3 DNA sequence: TGTGCCATTAGCGGGAGTCTCACCTACAATGAGCAGTTCTTC. The encoded protein is CAISGSLTYNEQFF.

The gene calls are TRBV7-6 and TRBJ2-7, with D perhaps TRBD2 (6 bases). The germline V and J ends were trimmed by 1 base and 13 bases, with 17 bases remaining between them. The CDR3 consists of 13 residues. Germline-derived CDR1 and CDR2 are SGHVS and FNYEAQ. CDR3 sequence: CASSLVSTSPLYF. In DNA form, the CDR3 reads TGTGCCAGCAGCTTAGTCTCTACTAGCCCTTTATACTTC. Filled out from reference TRBV7-6 and TRBJ2-7, the complete variable domain reads GAGVSQSPRYKVTKRGQDVALRCDPISGHVSLYWYRQALGQGPEFLTYFNYEAQQDKSGLPNDRFSAERPEGSISTLTIQRTEQRDSAMYRCASSLVSTSPLYFGPGTRLTVT.

The rearrangement links TRBV4-1 to TRBJ2-3, with 11 nucleotides matching TRBD2. The CDR3 consists of 19 residues. The germline gives CDR1 MGHRA, CDR2 YSYEKL. V shed 6 bases and J 4 bases; nucleotides not matched to a gene: 18. The CDR3 reads CASRSQLAGVLSSSDTQYF. In DNA, the CDR3 is TGCGCCAGCAGGTCCCAACTAGCGGGAGTTCTTTCGAGCTCAGATACGCAGTATTTT.

The gene calls are TRBV15 and TRBJ2-1; 9 bases match TRBD1. Trimming cost V 2 bases and J 7 bases; bases outside gene matches: 9. The CDR3 is 16 amino acids. CDR1 and CDR2 (germline): LNHNV, YYDKDF (reference sequence). DNA of the CDR3: TGTGCCACCAGCAGATTCACCGGGACAGGGCTGAATGAGCAGTTCTTC. Its translation is CATSRFTGTGLNEQFF.

J is TRBJ1-5 and V is TRBV5-1; TRBD1 matches 9 bases. Germline assignment: CDR1 SGHRS and CDR2 YFSETQ. The CDR3 contains 14 residues. V shed 4 bases and J 6 bases; nucleotides not matched to a gene: 5. The CDR3 here is CASSPDRGGQPQHF. The CDR3 bases are TGCGCCAGCAGCCCCGACAGGGGGGGTCAGCCCCAGCATTTT. The complete variable domain, with remaining parts taken from reference TRBV5-1 and TRBJ1-5, reads KAGVTQTPRYLIKTRGQQVTLSCSPISGHRSVSWYQQTPGQGLQFLFEYFSETQRNKGNFPGRFSGRQFSNSRSEMNVSTLELGDSALYLCASSPDRGGQPQHFGDGTRLSIL.

The chain couples TRBV6-5 to TRBJ2-2, with 10 bases identical to TRBD2. Germline-derived CDR1 and CDR2 are MNHEY and SVGAGI. CDR3 length: 15 residues. Trimming removed 9 bases from V and 2 bases from J; junction bases left unmatched: 6. The DNA of the CDR3 is TGTGCCAGTCGCCGGACTAGCGGTAACACCGGGGAGCTGTTTTTT. It specifies CASRRTSGNTGELFF.

This chain uses TRBV5-1 with TRBJ2-1; D is perhaps TRBD1 (6 bases). From germline, CDR1 is SGHRS and CDR2 YFSETQ. V gave up 0 bases and J gave up 0 bases, with 19 bases separating them. CDR3 length: 19 residues. The CDR3 nucleotides are TGCGCCAGCAGCTTGGCCGAGGGCCCGGGACACCTCTCCTACAATGAGCAGTTCTTC. Translation: CASSLAEGPGHLSYNEQFF.

The chain uses TRBV29-1 and TRBJ2-2; possible D gene TRBD1, 5 bases. The germline gives CDR1 SQVTM, CDR2 ANQGSEA. Trimming left V 7 bases short and J 1 base short, with 10 bases between. CDR3 length: 13 residues. In DNA, the CDR3 is TGCAGCGGGCTGACAGAGAACACCGGGGAGCTGTTTTTT. Protein: CSGLTENTGELFF.

The chain couples TRBV7-9 to TRBJ1-4; no reliable D call. This CDR3 region has 16 residues. V was clipped by 2 bases and J by 8 bases, with 18 bases between them. Germline loops: CDR1 SEHNR, CDR2 FQNEAQ (reference sequence). The CDR3 sequence: CASSLTALGFDEKLFF. The CDR3, as DNA: TGTGCCAGCAGCTTAACTGCCCTAGGATTTGACGAAAAACTGTTTTTT.

Written as DNA, the CDR3 is TGTGCCAGCAGCCCTCGAAGAGGGTTTGACACCGGGGAGCTGTTTTTT. Translating gives CASSPRRGFDTGELFF. The rearrangement links TRBV7-9 to TRBJ2-2; weak D call: TRBD2 (5 bases). With 5 bases removed from V and 3 bases from J, the gap between germline ends came to 16 bases. Germline V lookup: CDR1 SEHNR, CDR2 FQNEAQ (reference sequence). The CDR3 runs to 16 residues.

V usage is TRBV4-2 and J usage is TRBJ2-5; a weak D match, TRBD2 (6 bases). The V gene lost 2 bases and the J gene lost 4 bases, with 11 bases spanning the gap. Per the germline V gene, CDR1 is LGHNA and CDR2 is YNFKEQ. The CDR3 is 14 residues long. The CDR3, as DNA: TGTGCCAGCAGCCAAAAGTCCGGGGGAGAGACCCAGTACTTC. It encodes CASSQKSGGETQYF.

The V call is TRBV14, the J call TRBJ2-7; D call uncertain. With 6 bases removed from V and 6 bases from J, the gap between germline ends came to 12 bases. The germline CDR1 and CDR2 sequences are SGHDN and FVKESK. The CDR3 sequence is 12 residues long. CDR3 nucleotides: TGTGCCAGCAGTGTACACCCCTCCGAGCAGTACTTC. As protein: CASSVHPSEQYF.